The present T cell receptor beta chain was sequenced within a study of blood T cells in healthy people across ages. The V gene's germline CDR1 is SGHTA and CDR2 FQGNSA. The CDR3 totals 15 residues. The V gene lost 2 bases and the J gene lost 2 bases, with 11 bases spanning the gap. The draw of peripheral blood yielded approximately 10 milliliters from each donor. Each sample had at least 7 million PBMCs isolated. A second about 6 to 12 cycle PCR used barcoded and J-beta primers. TCRdb used MiXCR to reprocess the 5' RACE reads, holding one entry per CDR3 protein. Among some 690,000 distinct CDR3 sequences listed, about a fifth were seen once.

This receptor was taken from a man between 65 and 85 years old in good health. The chain employs TRBV7-2 and TRBJ2-3; TRBD2 might be the D (5 bases). Sequencing was carried out using blood. CDR3 DNA: TGTGCCAGCAGCTTAAGGGAGCGACCCACAGATACGCAGTATTTT. Translation: CASSLRERPTDTQYF.